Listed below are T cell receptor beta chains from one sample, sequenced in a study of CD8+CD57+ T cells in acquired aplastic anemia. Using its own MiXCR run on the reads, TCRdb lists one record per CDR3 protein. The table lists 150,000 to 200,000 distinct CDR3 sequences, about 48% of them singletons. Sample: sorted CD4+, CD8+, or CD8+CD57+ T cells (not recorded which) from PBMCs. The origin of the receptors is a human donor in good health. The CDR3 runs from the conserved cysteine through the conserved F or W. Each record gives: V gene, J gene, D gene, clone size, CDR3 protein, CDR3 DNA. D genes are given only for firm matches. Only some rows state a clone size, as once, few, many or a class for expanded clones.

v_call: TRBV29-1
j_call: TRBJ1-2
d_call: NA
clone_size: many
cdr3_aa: CSVEAGTPNSVTF
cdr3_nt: TGCAGCGTGGAGGCCGGGACGCCCAATTCTGTAACCTTC

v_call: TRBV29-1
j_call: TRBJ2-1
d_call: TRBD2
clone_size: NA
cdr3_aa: CSVGTSGRSNEQFF
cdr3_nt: TGCAGCGTCGGGACTAGCGGGAGGAGCAATGAGCAGTTCTTC

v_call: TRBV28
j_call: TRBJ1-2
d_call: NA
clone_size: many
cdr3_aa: CASSQRPYGYTF
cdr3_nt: TGTGCCAGCAGTCAGCGTCCCTATGGCTACACCTTC

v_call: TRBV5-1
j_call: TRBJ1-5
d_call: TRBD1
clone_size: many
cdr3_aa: CASSTGQGAGQPQHF
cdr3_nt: TGCGCCAGCAGCACAGGACAGGGGGCAGGACAGCCCCAGCATTTT

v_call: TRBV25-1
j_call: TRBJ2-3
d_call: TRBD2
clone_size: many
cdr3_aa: CASSESSGRTPGTDTQYF
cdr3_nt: TGTGCCAGCAGTGAATCTAGCGGGAGGACCCCGGGCACAGATACGCAGTATTTT

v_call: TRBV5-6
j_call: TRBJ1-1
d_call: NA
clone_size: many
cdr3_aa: CASSLGENTEAFF
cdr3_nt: TGTGCCAGCAGCTTAGGGGAGAACACTGAAGCTTTCTTT

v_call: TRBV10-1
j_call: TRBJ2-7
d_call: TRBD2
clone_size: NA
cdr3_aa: CASSEGLAGVPEQCF
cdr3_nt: TGCGCCAGCAGCGAAGGACTAGCGGGAGTCCCCGAGCAGTGCTTC

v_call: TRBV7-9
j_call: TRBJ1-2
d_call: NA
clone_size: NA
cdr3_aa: CASSSTGSASYGYTF
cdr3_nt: TGTGCCAGCAGCTCGACCGGATCGGCGAGCTATGGCTACACCTTC

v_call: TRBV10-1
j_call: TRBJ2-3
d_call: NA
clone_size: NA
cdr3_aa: CASSVGAGTDTQYF
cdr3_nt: TGCGCCAGCAGTGTGGGGGCGGGCACAGATACGCAGTATTTT

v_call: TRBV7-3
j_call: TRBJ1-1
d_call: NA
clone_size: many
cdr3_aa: CASSFSGAGHTEAFF
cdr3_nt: TGTGCCAGCAGCTTTAGCGGAGCCGGTCACACTGAAGCTTTCTTT

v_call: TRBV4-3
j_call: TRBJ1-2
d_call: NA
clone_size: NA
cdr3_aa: CASSQDSRLMGGYTF
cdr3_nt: TGCGCCAGCAGCCAAGATAGTAGGCTGATGGGTGGCTACACCTTC

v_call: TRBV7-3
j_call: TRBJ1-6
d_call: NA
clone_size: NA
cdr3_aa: CASSLSGSLHF
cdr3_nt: TGTGCCAGCAGCCTCTCCGGGAGCCTCCACTTT

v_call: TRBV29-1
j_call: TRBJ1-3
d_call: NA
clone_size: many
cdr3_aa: CSVIEWIGAGSGNTIYF
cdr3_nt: TGCAGCGTAATTGAATGGATCGGGGCTGGTAGTGGAAACACCATATATTTT

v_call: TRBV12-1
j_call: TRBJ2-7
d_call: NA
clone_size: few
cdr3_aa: CASSLAGGGSYEQYF
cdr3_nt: TGTGCCAGCAGTTTGGCCGGGGGCGGCTCCTACGAGCAGTACTTC

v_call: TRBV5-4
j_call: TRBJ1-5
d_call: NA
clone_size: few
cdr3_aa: CASSPDQNQPQHF
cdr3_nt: TGTGCCAGCAGCCCTGACCAAAATCAGCCCCAGCATTTT

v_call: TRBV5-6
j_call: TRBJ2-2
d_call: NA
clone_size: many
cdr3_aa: CASSLISTGELFF
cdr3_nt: TGTGCCAGCAGCTTGATCTCCACCGGGGAGCTGTTTTTT

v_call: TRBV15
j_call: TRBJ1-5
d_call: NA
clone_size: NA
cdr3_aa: CATSRDQGRWQLQHF
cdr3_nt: TGTGCCACCAGCAGAGATCAAGGGCGCTGGCAGCTCCAGCATTTT

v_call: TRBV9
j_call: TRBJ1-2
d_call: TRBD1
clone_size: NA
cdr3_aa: CASSERDSPNYGYTF
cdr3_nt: TGTGCCAGCAGCGAGAGGGACAGCCCTAACTATGGCTACACCTTC

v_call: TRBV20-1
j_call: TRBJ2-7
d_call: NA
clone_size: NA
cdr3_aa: CSASPEGGQYF
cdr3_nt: TGCAGTGCTTCCCCCGAGGGCGGGCAGTACTTC

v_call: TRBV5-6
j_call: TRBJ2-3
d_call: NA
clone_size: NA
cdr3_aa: CASSPLGVSTDTQYF
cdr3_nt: TGTGCCAGCAGCCCCCTTGGGGTTAGCACAGATACGCAGTATTTT

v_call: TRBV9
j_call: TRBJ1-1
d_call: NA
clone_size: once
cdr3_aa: CASSVGGLEAFF
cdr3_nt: TGTGCCAGCAGCGTTGGGGGGCTTGAAGCTTTCTTT

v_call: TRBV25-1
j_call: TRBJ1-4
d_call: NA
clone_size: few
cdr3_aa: CASSEGKVSTNEKLFF
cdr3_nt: TGTGCCAGCAGTGAAGGCAAGGTCTCGACTAATGAAAAACTGTTTTTT

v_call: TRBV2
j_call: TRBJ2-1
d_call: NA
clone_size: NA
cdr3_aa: CASSVLTGLNNEQFF
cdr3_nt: TGTGCCAGCAGTGTGCTTACTGGACTTAACAATGAGCAGTTCTTC

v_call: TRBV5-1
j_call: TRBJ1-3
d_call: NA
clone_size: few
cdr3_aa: CASSSLGGALVDTIYF
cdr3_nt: TGCGCCAGCAGCTCCCTGGGAGGGGCATTAGTAGACACCATATATTTT

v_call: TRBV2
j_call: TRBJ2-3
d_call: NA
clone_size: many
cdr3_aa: CASSERETDTQYF
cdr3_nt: TGTGCCAGCAGTGAGAGGGAAACAGATACGCAGTATTTT

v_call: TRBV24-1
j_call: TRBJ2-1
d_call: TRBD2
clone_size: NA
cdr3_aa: CATSDRIGLAGVNEQFF
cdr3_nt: TGTGCCACCAGTGACCGAATCGGACTAGCGGGAGTCAATGAGCAGTTCTTC

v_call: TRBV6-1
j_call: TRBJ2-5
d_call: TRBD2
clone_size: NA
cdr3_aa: CASSPRGLGPRETQYF
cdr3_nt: TGTGCCAGCAGTCCCCGGGGACTAGGGCCCCGAGAGACCCAGTACTTC

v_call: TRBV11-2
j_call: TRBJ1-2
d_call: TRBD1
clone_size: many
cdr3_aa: CASSPGQVGLGYTF
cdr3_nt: TGTGCCAGCAGCCCGGGACAGGTTGGCTTGGGCTACACCTTC

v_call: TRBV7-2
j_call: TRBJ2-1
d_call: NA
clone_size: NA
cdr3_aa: CASSLAVPASSYNEQFF
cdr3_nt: TGTGCCAGCAGCTTAGCGGTACCCGCGAGCTCCTACAATGAGCAGTTCTTC

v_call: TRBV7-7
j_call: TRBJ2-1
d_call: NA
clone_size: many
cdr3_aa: CASSPGLLERQFF
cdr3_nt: TGTGCTAGCAGCCCCGGACTGTTAGAAAGGCAGTTCTTC

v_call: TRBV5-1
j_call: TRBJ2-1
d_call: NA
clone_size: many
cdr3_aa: CASSLKGSLDEQFF
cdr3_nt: TGCGCCAGCAGCTTGAAGGGAAGCTTGGATGAGCAGTTCTTC

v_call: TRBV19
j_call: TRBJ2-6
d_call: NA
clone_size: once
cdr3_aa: CASSIGGDGANVLTF
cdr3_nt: TGTGCCAGTAGTATAGGAGGGGACGGGGCCAACGTCCTGACTTTC

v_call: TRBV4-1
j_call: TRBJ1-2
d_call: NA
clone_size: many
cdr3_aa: CASSQGARVKGYTF
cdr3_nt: TGCGCCAGCAGCCAAGGAGCCCGAGTTAAAGGCTACACCTTC

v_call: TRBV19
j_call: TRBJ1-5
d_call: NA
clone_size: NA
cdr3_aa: CASSFSGNQPQHF
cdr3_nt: TGTGCCAGTAGTTTCTCGGGCAATCAGCCCCAGCATTTT

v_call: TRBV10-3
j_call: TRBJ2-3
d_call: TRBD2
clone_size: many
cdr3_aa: CATGTSGGFTDTQYF
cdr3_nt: TGTGCCACCGGGACTAGCGGGGGTTTCACAGATACGCAGTATTTT

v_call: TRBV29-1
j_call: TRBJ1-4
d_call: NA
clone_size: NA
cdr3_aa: CSVEGTEKLFF
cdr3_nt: TGCAGCGTTGAGGGCACGGAAAAACTGTTTTTT

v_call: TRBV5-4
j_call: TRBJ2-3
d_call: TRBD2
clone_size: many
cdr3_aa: CASSLERGGVTDTQYF
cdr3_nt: TGTGCCAGCAGCTTGGAACGCGGGGGTGTCACAGATACGCAGTATTTT

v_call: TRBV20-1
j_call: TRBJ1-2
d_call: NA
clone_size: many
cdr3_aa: CSASHPSPGPRGYGYTF
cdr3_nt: TGCAGTGCTAGTCACCCCTCACCGGGCCCTCGTGGCTATGGCTACACCTTC

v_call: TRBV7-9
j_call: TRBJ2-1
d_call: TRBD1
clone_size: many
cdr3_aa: CASSPGTGGLVNEQFF
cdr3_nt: TGTGCCAGCAGCCCGGGGACAGGGGGATTGGTGAATGAGCAGTTCTTC

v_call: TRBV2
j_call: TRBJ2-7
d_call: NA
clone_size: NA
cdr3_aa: CASRSAGTYEQYF
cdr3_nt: TGTGCCAGCCGATCGGCAGGGACCTACGAGCAGTACTTC

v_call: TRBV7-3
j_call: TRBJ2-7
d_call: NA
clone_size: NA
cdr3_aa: CASSSRLRGEQYF
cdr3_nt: TGTGCCAGCAGCTCTAGGCTAAGGGGCGAGCAGTACTTC

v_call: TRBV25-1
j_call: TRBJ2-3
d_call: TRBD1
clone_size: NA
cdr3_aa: CASSVTGGPDTQYF
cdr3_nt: TGTGCCAGCAGTGTTACAGGGGGCCCAGATACGCAGTATTTT

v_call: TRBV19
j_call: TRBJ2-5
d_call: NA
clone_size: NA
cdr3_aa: CASSVDQETQYF
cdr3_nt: TGTGCCAGTAGTGTGGACCAAGAGACCCAGTACTTC

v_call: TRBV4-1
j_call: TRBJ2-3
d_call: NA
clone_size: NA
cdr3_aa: CASRASTDTQYF
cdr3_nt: TGCGCCAGCAGGGCTAGCACAGATACGCAGTATTTT

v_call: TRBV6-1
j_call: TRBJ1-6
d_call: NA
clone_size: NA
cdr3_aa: CASSEVSTGSPLHF
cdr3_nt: TGTGCCAGCAGTGAAGTCTCGACAGGTTCACCCCTCCACTTT

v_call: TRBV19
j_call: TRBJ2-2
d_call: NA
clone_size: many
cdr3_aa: CASSIDLRTEANTGELFF
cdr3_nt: TGTGCCAGTAGTATAGATCTCCGGACAGAAGCGAACACCGGGGAGCTGTTTTTT

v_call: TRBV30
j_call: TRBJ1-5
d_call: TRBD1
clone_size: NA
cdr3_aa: CAWSPNRGALLQPQHF
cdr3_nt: TGTGCCTGGAGTCCGAACAGGGGGGCATTATTACAGCCCCAGCATTTT

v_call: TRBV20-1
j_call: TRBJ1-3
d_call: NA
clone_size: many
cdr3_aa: CSARGNGNTIYF
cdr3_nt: TGCAGTGCTAGAGGAAATGGAAACACCATATATTTT

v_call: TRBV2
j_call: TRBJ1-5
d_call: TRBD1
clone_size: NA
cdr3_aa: CASSQGTAYQPQHF
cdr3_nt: TGTGCCAGCAGTCAAGGGACAGCCTATCAGCCCCAGCATTTT

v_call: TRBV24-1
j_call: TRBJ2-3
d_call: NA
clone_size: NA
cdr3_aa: CATSDLGGSGTDTQYF
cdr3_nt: TGTGCCACCAGTGATTTAGGTGGGTCGGGCACAGATACGCAGTATTTT

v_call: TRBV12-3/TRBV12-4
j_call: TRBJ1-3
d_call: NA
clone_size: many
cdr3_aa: CASSPQGIAGNTIYF
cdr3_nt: TGTGCCAGCAGTCCTCAGGGGATCGCTGGAAACACCATATATTTT

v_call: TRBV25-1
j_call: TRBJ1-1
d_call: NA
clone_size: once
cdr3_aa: CASSESVGSEAFF
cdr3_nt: TGTGCCAGCAGTGAATCGGTCGGTTCTGAAGCTTTCTTT

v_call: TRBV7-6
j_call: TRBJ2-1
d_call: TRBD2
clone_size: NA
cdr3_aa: CASSLVAGGNEQFF
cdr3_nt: TGTGCCAGCAGCTTGGTAGCGGGGGGTAATGAGCAGTTCTTC

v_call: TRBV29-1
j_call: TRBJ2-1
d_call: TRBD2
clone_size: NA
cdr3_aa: CSAKTSGNEQFF
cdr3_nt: TGCAGCGCCAAGACTAGCGGTAATGAGCAGTTCTTC

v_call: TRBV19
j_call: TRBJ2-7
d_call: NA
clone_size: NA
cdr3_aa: CATRQGHEQYF
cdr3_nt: TGTGCCACTCGCCAGGGTCACGAGCAGTACTTC